These 21 T cell receptor beta chains were all obtained from the same sample, sequenced in a study of cytotoxic CD8 clonotypes in ibrutinib-treated CLL. The assay was immunoSEQ multiplex PCR, and TCRdb's table has in-frame clones only and misses some. The data hold some 20,000 clones, with around 74% observed a single time. Source: PBMCs, taken before ibrutinib treatment. The receptors stem from a human donor with chronic lymphocytic leukemia.

The CDR3 bases are TGTGCCAGCAGCCCCCGGGGGGGGGCTAGCGGGAAAATAGGGCAGCAGTACTTC. It translates to CASSPRGGASGKIGQQYF. The gene calls are TRBV7-2 and TRBJ2-7; the match to TRBD2 covers 9 bases. There are 18 residues in the CDR3. Losses at the gene ends were 5 bases for V and 8 bases for J; bases not matched to a gene: 22. The germline gives CDR1 SGHTA, CDR2 FQGNSA.

This sequence joins TRBV30 and TRBJ2-3; 10 nucleotides agree with TRBD1. CDR1 GTSNPN and CDR2 SVGIG come from the germline V gene (reference sequence). With V trimmed by 3 bases and J by 3 bases, 0 bases remained unmatched. The CDR3 totals 13 residues. The CDR3 coding sequence is TGTGCCTGGAGGGGACAGGGGACAGATACGCAGTATTTT. It codes for CAWRGQGTDTQYF.

The rearrangement links TRBV30 to TRBJ1-3; 7 nucleotides agree with TRBD1. The V and J ends lost 8 bases and 0 bases, in that order; junction bases with no gene match: 4. From germline, CDR1 is GTSNPN and CDR2 SVGIG (reference sequence). The CDR3 extends over 13 amino acids. The CDR3 coding sequence is TGTGCCCAGGGGGATTTCTCTGGAAACACCATATATTTT. It yields the protein CAQGDFSGNTIYF.

The rearrangement uses TRBV9 and TRBJ2-2; TRBD2 matches 9 bases. Germline loops: CDR1 SGDLS, CDR2 YYNGEE. Trimming cost V 4 bases and J 2 bases; bases outside gene matches: 6. The CDR3 consists of 16 residues. In DNA form, the CDR3 reads TGTGCCAGCAGCATGACCGGGACTAGCAACACCGGGGAGCTGTTTTTT. This sequence encodes CASSMTGTSNTGELFF.

The rearrangement joins TRBV27 to TRBJ1-5; D is ambiguous. V lost 3 bases and J 0 bases, leaving 6 bases between the germline ends. Germline CDR1 reads MNHEY; CDR2 reads SMNVEV (reference sequence). This CDR3 is 14 amino acids long. The CDR3 loop is CASSFHDSNQPQHF. The CDR3 nucleotides are TGTGCCAGCAGTTTCCACGATAGCAATCAGCCCCAGCATTTT.

This clone was seen a single time. This chain connects TRBV9 to TRBJ2-1; 11 positions agree with TRBD2. With V trimmed by 4 bases and J by 5 bases, 5 bases remained unmatched. CDR3 length equals 15 residues. The germline V gene encodes CDR1 SGDLS and CDR2 YYNGEE. The CDR3 here is CASSPRLAGHNEQFF. In nucleotides, the CDR3 is TGTGCCAGCAGCCCCAGACTAGCGGGGCACAATGAGCAGTTCTTC.

The rearrangement uses TRBV28 and TRBJ2-7, with D possibly matching TRBD1 (6 bases). CDR1 and CDR2 from the germline V gene are MDHEN and SYDVKM. The length of the CDR3 is 15 residues. Trimming cost V 5 bases and J 3 bases, with 17 bases left between them. The CDR3 is CASSTLTGHYYEQYF. The CDR3 nucleotides read TGTGCCAGCAGTACGTTGACGGGACATTACTACGAGCAGTACTTC.

This chain connects TRBV19 to TRBJ2-1; weak D call: TRBD1 (5 bases). The V and J ends lost 3 bases and 2 bases respectively, with 11 bases between them. Germline V gene lookup returns CDR1 LNHDA and CDR2 SQIVND (reference sequence). The CDR3 covers 15 residues. In DNA, the CDR3 is TGTGCCAGTAGTATCGCCCGACAGACCTACAATGAGCAGTTCTTC. It yields the protein CASSIARQTYNEQFF.

This clone was seen a handful of times. This chain uses TRBV28 with TRBJ2-7; D may be TRBD1 (5 bases). V lost 5 bases and J lost 3, with 8 bases in between. The CDR3 spans 12 residues. CDR1 is MDHEN and CDR2 is SYDVKM in the germline V gene. The CDR3: CASSGHVYEQYF. DNA for the CDR3: TGTGCCAGCAGTGGACACGTCTACGAGCAGTACTTC.

This clone was found a few times. V gene TRBV5-1 combines with J gene TRBJ2-6; weak D call: TRBD1 (5 bases). Germline V gene data show CDR1 as SGHRS and CDR2 as YFSETQ. With 3 bases removed from V and 2 bases from J, the gap between germline ends came to 15 bases. The CDR3 is made up of 17 amino acids. This CDR3 reads CASSYSQGGAGANVLTF. CDR3 sequence (DNA): TGCGCCAGCAGCTATTCTCAGGGTGGAGCTGGGGCCAACGTCCTGACTTTC.

The chain is built from TRBV7-2 and TRBJ1-1; no clear D gene. The CDR3 covers 14 residues. In germline, CDR1 is SGHTA, CDR2 FQGNSA. Trimming shortened V by 4 bases and J by 7 bases, and 16 bases separated the two germline ends. The CDR3 protein is CASSSYRGPSEAFF. CDR3 sequence (DNA): TGTGCCAGCAGCTCCTACAGAGGGCCCAGTGAAGCTTTCTTT.

The chain has TRBV7-2 and TRBJ2-2; 10 bases agree with TRBD1. This CDR3 has 16 amino acids. Germline V gene lookup returns CDR1 SGHTA and CDR2 FQGNSA. J gave up 4 bases and V 1 base, and 3 bases lay outside the gene matches. The CDR3: CASSLGRQGATGELFF. In DNA form, the CDR3 reads TGTGCCAGCAGCTTAGGGAGACAGGGGGCCACCGGGGAGCTGTTTTTT.

About this clone itself: A much bigger clone sits one base away, suggesting this may be a read error. The V and J genes are TRBV19 and TRBJ2-1; tentative D call: TRBD1 (5 bases). CDR1 is LNHDA, CDR2 SQIVND, per germline (reference sequence). With 4 bases removed from V and 2 bases from J, the gap between germline ends came to 12 bases. The CDR3 loop spans 15 amino acids. CDR3 in amino acids: CASSTGIGTYNEQFF. The CDR3 DNA reads TGTGCCAGTAGTACAGGGATAGGGACCTACAATGAGCAGTTCTTC.

The gene calls are TRBV12-5 and TRBJ1-5; TRBD1 aligns across 8 bases. V lost 6 bases, J lost 2 bases, and 24 bases stayed unmatched. Germline assignment: CDR1 LGHNT and CDR2 FRNRAP. The CDR3 is 21 amino acids. CDR3 DNA sequence: TGTGCTAGTGGCCTGAGGCATGGACAGGGATGGGGGATTAGTGGCAATCAGCCCCAGCATTTT. Its protein product is CASGLRHGQGWGISGNQPQHF.

V gene TRBV28 combines with J gene TRBJ2-2, with unresolved D. The CDR3 covers 14 residues. Trimming removed 6 bases at V and 5 bases at J, with 13 bases between. Germline lookup yields CDR1 MDHEN and CDR2 SYDVKM. The CDR3 sequence is CASRSYRDTGELFF. CDR3 DNA: TGTGCCAGCAGAAGTTATAGGGATACCGGGGAGCTGTTTTTT. Looking up the rest from reference TRBV28 and TRBJ2-2 gives the full variable domain: DVKVTQSSRYLVKRTGEKVFLECVQDMDHENMFWYRQDPGLGLRLIYFSYDVKMKEKGDIPEGYSVSREKKERFSLILESASTNQTSMYLCASRSYRDTGELFFGEGSRLTVL.

The chain uses TRBV5-1 and TRBJ2-1; a weak D match, TRBD1 (5 bases). Trimming took 3 bases from V and 8 from J, leaving 12 bases between them. Germline lookup yields CDR1 SGHRS and CDR2 YFSETQ. The CDR3 loop spans 13 amino acids. CDR3 in DNA: TGCGCCAGCAGCTCAGGGTTAATCGATGAGCAGTTCTTC. This encodes CASSSGLIDEQFF.

This clone has only a few counts. Its ends do not fully match the called genes, so a read error is possible. The chain has TRBV11-2 and TRBJ1-2; 9 positions match TRBD1. This CDR3 contains 13 residues. Germline V gene sequence: CDR1 SGHAT, CDR2 FQNNGV. CDR3 sequence reads: CASSSDVGTGRAF. In DNA, the CDR3 is TGTGCCAGCAGCTCAGACGTAGGGACAGGGCGGGCCTTC. Together with reference TRBV11-2 and TRBJ1-2, the CDR3 gives the full variable domain: EAGVAQSPRYKIIEKRQSVAFWCNPISGHATLYWYQQILGQGPKLLIQFQNNGVVDDSQLPKDRFSAERLKGVDSTLKIQPAKLEDSAVYLCASSSDVGTGRAFGSGTRLTVV.

The chain joins TRBV30 to TRBJ1-4; maybe TRBD1 (6 bases). V lost 0 bases, J lost 5 bases, and 7 bases lay in between. This CDR3 spans 13 amino acids. Germline-derived CDR1 and CDR2 are GTSNPN and SVGIG (reference sequence). The CDR3 protein is CAWSVQGNEKLFF. The CDR3 DNA is TGTGCCTGGAGTGTACAGGGCAATGAAAAACTGTTTTTT.

This clone was seen a handful of times. This sequence joins TRBV9 and TRBJ1-1; no definite D call. Germline loops: CDR1 SGDLS, CDR2 YYNGEE. V lost 3 bases to trimming and J lost 4 bases, with 13 bases between them. The CDR3 is made up of 14 amino acids. Written as DNA, the CDR3 is TGTGCCAGCAGCGCCCCCAGAGAGGTCACTGAAGCTTTCTTT. Its protein is CASSAPREVTEAFF.

This clone has more than one count but fewer than ten. The rearrangement joins TRBV9 to TRBJ2-3, with TRBD2 matching 9 bases. Germline trimming cut 0 bases from V and 6 bases from J; bases unmatched to any gene: 11. Germline assignment: CDR1 SGDLS and CDR2 YYNGEE. The CDR3 totals 17 residues. CDR3 in amino acids: CASSVEGGRDYSDTQYF. The DNA of the CDR3 is TGTGCCAGCAGCGTAGAAGGCGGGAGGGATTACTCGGATACGCAGTATTTT.

The chain has TRBV10-3 and TRBJ2-1, with D perhaps TRBD2 (6 bases). V shed 6 bases and J shed 4 bases, with 10 bases lying between them. The CDR3 covers 13 residues. CDR1 is ENHRY, CDR2 SYGVKD, per germline. For the CDR3, the DNA is TGTGCCATCAGCGGGACTTCTTACAATGAGCAGTTCTTC. Translation: CAISGTSYNEQFF.